This is a list of T cell receptor beta chains from one sample in a study of OX40 agonist ivuxolimab in advanced cancers. The table came from immunoSEQ multiplex PCR; TCRdb's copy has only in-frame clones and leaves some out. The table includes approximately 70,000 clones, approximately 78% detected once. The specimen was CD4+ or CD8+ T cells sorted from blood, collected in a trial of the OX40 agonist ivuxolimab. The receptors were sampled from an adult with an advanced solid tumor such as melanoma, head and neck, liver or kidney cancer. Both conserved end residues are part of each CDR3. A D gene is named only where the DNA matches it firmly. Only some rows state a clone size, as once, few, many or a class for expanded clones.

CDR3 DNA,CDR3 protein,D gene,clone size,J gene,V gene
TGCGCCAGCAGCTTGGTTGGGAGGAGAAACACTGAAGCTTTCTTT,CASSLVGRRNTEAFF,-,-,TRBJ1-1,TRBV5-1
TGTGCCAGCTCACCGGGGAGAGCCCCCGGGGAGCTGTTTTTT,CASSPGRAPGELFF,-,-,TRBJ2-2,TRBV18
TGTGCCAGCAGCGAACTAAACACAGCAACTAATGAAAAACTGTTTTTT,CASSELNTATNEKLFF,-,-,TRBJ1-4,TRBV5-6
TGTGCCAGTAGTATAGTCCGGACTGACTATGGCTACACCTTC,CASSIVRTDYGYTF,-,few,TRBJ1-2,TRBV19
TGCAGCATAGACGCCCTCTCTGGGGCCAACGTCCTGACTTTC,CSIDALSGANVLTF,-,once,TRBJ2-6,TRBV29-1
TGTGCCAGCAGCTTAGCGTGGGATGGCTACACCTTC,CASSLAWDGYTF,-,-,TRBJ1-2,TRBV7-2
TGTGCCACCCTAGGGCGGGGGGGCCAAGAGACCCAGTACTTC,CATLGRGGQETQYF,TRBD2,-,TRBJ2-5,TRBV7-8
TGCGCCAGCAACAGCGGGACTAGCGGGGGGGCCGGTGAGCAGTTCTTC,CASNSGTSGGAGEQFF,TRBD2,once,TRBJ2-1,TRBV23-1
TGTGCCAGCAGCGTAGGCCCAGAGACAGATACGCAGTATTTT,CASSVGPETDTQYF,-,-,TRBJ2-3,TRBV9
TGTGCCAGCAGTGCAGGGGGTTACACCGGGGAGCTGTTTTTT,CASSAGGYTGELFF,TRBD1,-,TRBJ2-2,TRBV9
TGTGCCTGGAGCGAGACAGGGGGCGGGGAGACCCAGTACTTC,CAWSETGGGETQYF,TRBD1,-,TRBJ2-5,TRBV30
TGTGCCAGCAGCTCCAACGAACAGGGAGGAGCTTTCTTT,CASSSNEQGGAFF,-,-,TRBJ1-1,TRBV7-6
TGTGCCAGCAGTGAAAGCGGTTCGACGGGGGAAAAACTGTTTTTT,CASSESGSTGEKLFF,-,-,TRBJ1-4,TRBV6-1
TGTGCCAGCAGTTTAATAAGGACAGGACTCCCCTCTGGGGCCAACGTCCTGACTTTC,CASSLIRTGLPSGANVLTF,TRBD1,-,TRBJ2-6,TRBV28
TGCGCCAGCAGCCAAAAGCGGGCTAGCGGGGGCCGGTCCACAGATACGCAGTATTTT,CASSQKRASGGRSTDTQYF,TRBD2,-,TRBJ2-3,TRBV4-1
TGTGCCAGCAGCCGGACGGGGGCAGATACGCAGTATTTT,CASSRTGADTQYF,-,-,TRBJ2-3,TRBV27
TGTGCCAGCAGTGAGGCTACCTTTTACTCGACCACCGGGGAGCTGTTTTTT,CASSEATFYSTTGELFF,-,-,TRBJ2-2,TRBV2
TGTGCCAGCAGCTTAGAGAGCTGGGGGAACACCGGGGAGCTGTTTTTT,CASSLESWGNTGELFF,-,-,TRBJ2-2,TRBV7-9
TGTGCCAGCAGCTGGCGGGGAAGCTCCTACGAGCAGTACTTC,CASSWRGSSYEQYF,-,-,TRBJ2-7,TRBV7-8
TGTGCCAGTGGAACAGGGGGTCCCGGGGAGCTGTTTTTT,CASGTGGPGELFF,TRBD1,-,TRBJ2-2,TRBV19
TGTGCCAGCTCACCAAAGGTAATCCGGCAGGGAGGCTCCTACGAGCAGTACTTC,CASSPKVIRQGGSYEQYF,-,-,TRBJ2-7,TRBV18
TGTGCCAGCAGCGATCCACGGACACCGAACACCGGGGAGCTGTTTTTT,CASSDPRTPNTGELFF,-,-,TRBJ2-2,TRBV9
TGTGCCAGCAGCTCAGGGACTAGCGGGAGGGGGGGCACAGATACGCAGTATTTT,CASSSGTSGRGGTDTQYF,TRBD2,-,TRBJ2-3,TRBV7-9
TGTGCCAGCAGTGAATACTCGGGCTCAGATACGCAGTATTTT,CASSEYSGSDTQYF,-,-,TRBJ2-3,TRBV25-1
TGTGCCAGCAGTTATGGAGACCCCCATCAGCCCCAGCATTTT,CASSYGDPHQPQHF,-,-,TRBJ1-5,TRBV6-5
TGTGCCAGCAGCTTAGGCTCCGGGGAGCTGTTTTTT,CASSLGSGELFF,-,-,TRBJ2-2,TRBV7-9
TGTGCCAGCAGCCGTGACAGACAAGCTTTCTTT,CASSRDRQAFF,-,-,TRBJ1-1,TRBV6-1
TGTGCCTGGAGTGTAAGGGCAGGGGTTACTAACTATGGCTACACCTTC,CAWSVRAGVTNYGYTF,-,-,TRBJ1-2,TRBV30
TGCGCCAGCAGCCCAACTAGCGGGCTTACCTACGAGCAGTACTTC,CASSPTSGLTYEQYF,TRBD2,once,TRBJ2-7,TRBV7-2
TGTGCCAGCAGCGAAGGGCGGGAGACCCAGTACTTC,CASSEGRETQYF,-,-,TRBJ2-5,TRBV5-4
TGTGCCAGCAGCTTAAGGAGATGGGGGGCGAATGAGCAGTTCTTC,CASSLRRWGANEQFF,-,-,TRBJ2-1,TRBV11-2
TGTGCCAGCAATCCGAACACTGAAGCTTTCTTT,CASNPNTEAFF,-,-,TRBJ1-1,TRBV9
TGTGCCAGCAGTTACCCAAGCGACGGGGGACGCACAGATACGCAGTATTTT,CASSYPSDGGRTDTQYF,-,-,TRBJ2-3,TRBV28
TGTGCCTGGAGTGCCCCGATCTTTGGACAGCCCCAGCATTTT,CAWSAPIFGQPQHF,-,once,TRBJ1-5,TRBV30
TGTGCCAGCTCACCTGGGCGGACAGGGAACACTGAAGCTTTCTTT,CASSPGRTGNTEAFF,TRBD1,-,TRBJ1-1,TRBV18
TGTGCCAGCAGTGAATGGACTAGCTACAATGAGCAGTTCTTC,CASSEWTSYNEQFF,TRBD2,-,TRBJ2-1,TRBV25-1
TGCAGCGTTGAAGCCGAGTACGACAATGAGCAGTTCTTC,CSVEAEYDNEQFF,-,-,TRBJ2-1,TRBV29-1
TGTGCCAGTAGCCCGGGACTCAACAATGAGCAGTTCTTC,CASSPGLNNEQFF,-,-,TRBJ2-1,TRBV19
TGTGCCAGCAGCCCCGGGACGGAAGAGACCCAGTACTTC,CASSPGTEETQYF,-,-,TRBJ2-5,TRBV7-7
TGCGCCAGCAGCCGTAGGACAGGGTACGACGAGCAGTACTTC,CASSRRTGYDEQYF,TRBD1,-,TRBJ2-7,TRBV4-3
TGTGCCCCCAGGGGGTATTGGTGGAACGGGGCCAACGTCCTGACTTTC,CAPRGYWWNGANVLTF,TRBD1,-,TRBJ2-6,TRBV28